Each of the 10 T cell receptor beta chains below was sequenced from the same sample in a study of cytomegalovirus exposure and HLA in healthy donors (dated by TCRdb to 2016 to 2017). Libraries were built with the immunoSEQ multiplex PCR assay. For the multiplex PCR, a mixture combining 60 forward primers for TCR Vbeta segments and 13 reverse primers for TCR Jbeta segments was used. The table was pulled from immuneACCESS by TCRdb, which kept in-frame rearrangements only. Such tables lose some clones; where checked, under half of the loss comes from unresolved V genes, and the rest has no known cause. For this sample there are about 200,000 clones; 79% appear just once. 1.5% of the sample is in the top ten clones. Sequencing used PBMCs. These receptors were collected from a girl aged 10 to 17 in good health and CMV-seropositive.

The chain joins TRBV5-4 to TRBJ2-5; 9 nucleotides agree with TRBD2. This CDR3 is 16 amino acids long. The trim removed 0 bases at V and 4 bases at J, leaving 7 bases unmatched. Germline V lookup: CDR1 SGHNT, CDR2 YYREEE (reference sequence). In DNA, the CDR3 is TGTGCCAGCAGCTTGGCTGCGGGGGGGCCAGTAGAGACCCAGTACTTC. It specifies CASSLAAGGPVETQYF.

The chain carries TRBV7-9 and TRBJ1-4; D might be TRBD1 (5 bases). This CDR3 is built from 16 residues. The germline V gene encodes CDR1 SEHNR and CDR2 FQNEAQ (reference sequence). V shed 3 bases and J shed 1 base, with 12 bases lying between them. CDR3 residues: CASSFDTRETNEKLFF. The CDR3, as DNA: TGTGCCAGCAGCTTCGACACCAGGGAAACTAATGAAAAACTGTTTTTT.

The rearrangement joins TRBV11-2 to TRBJ2-5; 13 nucleotides line up with TRBD2. Germline CDR1 reads SGHAT; CDR2 reads FQNNGV. The CDR3 runs 18 residues. V lost 0 bases to trimming and J lost 2 bases; unmatched junction nucleotides: 6. This CDR3 is CASSLDLGLAGAQETQYF. The CDR3 DNA sequence: TGTGCCAGCAGCTTAGATCTCGGACTAGCGGGGGCGCAAGAGACCCAGTACTTC.

The V gene is TRBV6-1, the J gene TRBJ1-2, with 8 bases that match TRBD1. J gave up 2 bases and V 8 bases, and 7 bases lay outside the gene matches. The CDR3 length is 14 residues. The germline V gene has CDR1 MNHNS and CDR2 SASEGT. The CDR3 reads CASGGQVFNYGYTF. Written as DNA, the CDR3 is TGTGCCAGCGGGGGACAGGTTTTCAACTATGGCTACACCTTC.

The gene calls are TRBV2 and TRBJ2-5; 15 bases agree with TRBD2. Losses at the gene ends were 1 base for V and 5 bases for J; bases not matched to a gene: 5. Germline V lookup: CDR1 SNHLY, CDR2 FYNNEI. The CDR3 is 17 amino acids. In DNA form, the CDR3 reads TGTGCCAGCAGTGAAGGGGGACTAGCGGGGGGCTTCGAGACCCAGTACTTC. Protein: CASSEGGLAGGFETQYF.

This chain connects TRBV5-1 to TRBJ2-2, with 8 bases lining up with TRBD2. Germline CDR1 reads SGHRS; CDR2 reads YFSETQ. The CDR3 has 15 amino acids. V gave up 6 bases and J gave up 0 bases; unmatched junction bases: 4. CDR3: CASTPGLANTGELFF. The DNA of the CDR3 is TGCGCCAGCACGCCGGGACTAGCGAACACCGGGGAGCTGTTTTTT.

This chain joins TRBV5-4 and TRBJ2-7, with 8 bases matching TRBD2. From germline, CDR1 is SGHNT and CDR2 YYREEE (reference sequence). This CDR3 contains 12 residues. After removal of 1 base from V and 6 bases from J, the junction contained 0 bases not matched to a gene. For the CDR3, the DNA is TGTGCCAGCAGCTTGAGCGGGGGCGAGCAGTACTTC. Protein sequence: CASSLSGGEQYF.

There are a few counts of this clone. The rearrangement uses TRBV10-2 and TRBJ2-3; 9 bases line up with TRBD1. After removal of 6 bases from V and 3 bases from J, the junction contained 4 bases not matched to a gene. This CDR3 comprises 14 residues. Germline assignment: CDR1 WSHSY and CDR2 SAAADI. The CDR3 DNA reads as TGCGCCAGCAGGGACAGGGGAGTAACAGATACGCAGTATTTT. Translation gives CASRDRGVTDTQYF.

The J gene is TRBJ2-7, the V gene TRBV9; D uncertain. V was trimmed by 0 bases and J by 1 base, leaving 11 bases between them. This CDR3 region has 15 residues. Per the germline V gene, CDR1 is SGDLS and CDR2 is YYNGEE. The CDR3 sequence: CASSVGQTRSYEQYF. The CDR3 coding sequence is TGTGCCAGCAGCGTAGGTCAGACTCGTTCCTACGAGCAGTACTTC. Variable domain in full (rest from reference TRBV9 and TRBJ2-7): DSGVTQTPKHLITATGQRVTLRCSPRSGDLSVYWYQQSLDQGLQFLIQYYNGEERAKGNILERFSAQQFPDLHSELNLSSLELGDSALYFCASSVGQTRSYEQYFGPGTRLTVT.

V is TRBV10-3 and J is TRBJ1-2; a weak D match, TRBD1 (6 bases). The CDR3 has 18 residues. Trimming pared 2 bases from V and 4 bases from J, leaving 23 bases between. CDR1 and CDR2 from the germline V gene are ENHRY and SYGVKD. The CDR3 loop reads CAISERGGRNRMSYGYTF. DNA of the CDR3: TGTGCCATCAGTGAGAGAGGGGGTAGGAATCGGATGAGCTATGGCTACACCTTC.